This TCR beta chain stems from a study of CD8 T cells in Susac syndrome. With random hexamers, reverse transcription was performed on roughly 0.5 to 1 ug of RNA. The amplification used immunoSEQ multiplex PCR on TCR beta CDR3; it spanned 54 Vbeta and 13 Jbeta. Each CDR3 protein is one row after TCRdb ran MiXCR on the immunoSEQ multiplex PCR reads. The sample shows fewer than 65,000 distinct CDR3 sequences, approximately 94% of them seen only once. Bulk CD8+ and CD4+ cells came from magnetic negative isolation; CD8+ TEMRA by FACS. The germline V gene encodes CDR1 SNHLY and CDR2 FYNNEI. V trimming: 8 bases; J trimming: 4 bases; junction bases outside the gene matches: 12. The CDR3 covers 15 residues.

The rearrangement joins TRBV2 to TRBJ2-3; 7 bases line up with TRBD1. The sequenced sample was CD8+ T cells from PBMCs. This TCR was sampled from a human donor in good health. The CDR3 bases are TGTGCCAGCGAGCGCAAGGGGGCGAGTGCAGATACGCAGTATTTT. Protein product: CASERKGASADTQYF.